This T cell receptor beta chain was captured by sequencing in a study of post-analysis software for immune sequencing data. Trimming pared 0 bases from V and 4 bases from J, leaving 7 bases between. There are 14 residues in the CDR3. Germline loops: CDR1 LGHDT, CDR2 YNNKEL (reference sequence). On this clonotype itself: Its antigen is not identified.

Overall study findings and caveats: Controls had lower frequencies than patients of five TRBV segments, which included TRBV5-6, TRBV5-1 and TRBV20-1.

Libraries were made from TCR beta cDNA, and they carried unique molecular identifiers. Yield was some 500,000 cDNA molecules from roughly 0.93 to 9.6 million T cells. TCRdb re-called the PCR reads through MiXCR, storing one row per CDR3 protein. The sample shows hundreds of thousands of distinct CDR3 sequences, about 60% of them seen only once. Sequencing used blood. The chain links TRBV3-1 to TRBJ2-1, with D unclear. This receptor was taken from a girl aged 2 to 10 with multiple sclerosis. CDR3 region: CASSQEGFYNEQFF. CDR3 in DNA: TGTGCCAGCAGCCAAGAGGGTTTTTACAATGAGCAGTTCTTC.